This is a list of T cell receptor beta chains from one sample in a study of T-cell memory formation after mild COVID-19. TCRdb re-called the 5' RACE reads through MiXCR, storing one row per CDR3 protein. The table has some 320,000 distinct CDR3 sequences, 15% seen once; the top ten hold 20% to 25%. Sequencing was carried out using PBMCs or a T cell subset sorted from them (not recorded which). The receptor set was obtained from a man aged 18-30 years who had mild COVID-19 (a few samples of this study predate the infection). Cell type and time point are not known. The CDR3 runs from the conserved cysteine through the conserved F or W. A D gene is named only where the DNA matches it firmly.

CDR3 length,D gene,V gene,CDR3 protein
17,-,TRBV6-2/TRBV6-3,CASSLLDTSFSGNTIYF
15,-,TRBV7-9,CASSQGQFLTDTQYF
12,-,TRBV29-1,CSVEGIDYEQYF
16,TRBD1,TRBV3-1,CASSQGPGTGTSPLHF
14,TRBD1,TRBV9,CASSVTGGYTEAFF
15,-,TRBV5-6,CASSLEILGGETQYF
17,-,TRBV15,CATSRGSPGDPTDTQYF
16,TRBD1,TRBV5-1,CASSFDRGLSSYEQYF
13,-,TRBV6-1,CASSELLNQPQHF
11,-,TRBV20-1,CSAHPGLAQYF
16,TRBD1,TRBV4-1,CASSLPGQGAKDTQYF
17,TRBD2,TRBV12-3/TRBV12-4,CASSPTRTSGSTDTQYF
17,TRBD2,TRBV5-1,CASSPNLRLARTDTQYF
19,TRBD1,TRBV24-1,CATSDPQRDRTTRHNEQFF
13,-,TRBV12-3/TRBV12-4,CASSWAVQETQYF
16,-,TRBV5-1,CASSLRIGRSNTEAFF
16,TRBD2,TRBV6-2/TRBV6-3,CASSPLGTSGAGELFF
14,TRBD1,TRBV6-6,CASSERQGDYEQYF